A single sample is the source of the 25 T cell receptor beta chains below, sequenced in a study of T cells in Graves' hyperthyroidism and ophthalmopathy. Authors of the study amplified TCR beta CDR3 regions from RNA transcripts. The HTBI primer set drove a first-round RT-PCR of the TCR CDR3. A single record per CDR3 protein comes from TCRdb applying MiXCR to the multiplex PCR reads. The table shows approximately 510,000 distinct CDR3 sequences, with around 43% occurring only once. The sample comprised peripheral blood or thyroid tissue (not recorded which). The receptors originated from an adult woman with Graves' disease, either hyperthyroidism or ophthalmopathy (not recorded which).

The rearrangement links TRBV19 to TRBJ1-2; D is ambiguous. The CDR3 loop spans 13 amino acids. Germline lookup yields CDR1 LNHDA and CDR2 SQIVND (reference sequence). V gave up 2 bases and J gave up 6 bases, with 10 bases separating them. CDR3 sequence: CASSISGEDGYTF. CDR3 in DNA: TGTGCCAGTAGTATATCTGGGGAGGATGGCTACACCTTC.

V gene TRBV6-5 combines with J gene TRBJ1-2; D may be TRBD1 (5 bases). The CDR3 length is 16 residues. V lost 0 bases to trimming and J lost 6 bases, with 17 bases between them. Looked up from germline, CDR1 is MNHEY and CDR2 is SVGAGI. Here the CDR3 reads CASSYSYQGLTHGYTF. The DNA of the CDR3 is TGTGCCAGCAGTTACTCGTATCAGGGTCTTACTCATGGCTACACCTTC.

This clonotype was recorded only once. One base away lies a much larger clone, so this may be a sequencing read error. The CDR3 DNA reads as TGCGCCAGCGGCTTGATGGCAGACCCTACGATGCAGTACTTC. It specifies CASGLMADPTMQYF. The chain combines TRBV5-1 with TRBJ2-7, with D uncertain. CDR3 length: 14 residues. Germline V gene lookup returns CDR1 SGHRS and CDR2 YFSETQ.

The chain employs TRBV12-3 or TRBV12-4 and TRBJ1-5; 9 positions match TRBD1. V dropped 4 bases and J dropped 1; count of bases not matched to a gene: 5. The CDR3 has 16 residues. The CDR3, as DNA: TGTGCCAGCAGTTCAAGCGGACAGGGGAGCAATCAGCCCCAGCATTTT. Its translation: CASSSSGQGSNQPQHF.

This clonotype was recorded at least ten times. The rearrangement uses TRBV5-5 and TRBJ2-5, with 7 bases fitting TRBD1. The germline gives CDR1 SGHKS, CDR2 YYEKEE (reference sequence). CDR3 size: 13 residues. The J segment lost 5 bases and the V segment lost 3 bases, leaving 4 bases of the junction unmatched. CDR3 bases: TGTGCCAGCAGCTGGCGACAGGGTGAGACCCAGTACTTC. Translated, it gives CASSWRQGETQYF.

This clonotype was seen just once. The V call is TRBV4-3, the J call TRBJ1-6; no clear D. Trimming stripped 2 bases from V and 7 bases from J, with 9 bases between. CDR3 length: 14 amino acids. Germline assignment: CDR1 LGHNA and CDR2 YSLEER. DNA of the CDR3: TGCGCCAGCAGCCAAAAGGTGGGGAATTCACCCCTCCACTTT. This encodes CASSQKVGNSPLHF.

This clonotype was recorded at least ten times. The V gene is TRBV20-1, the J gene TRBJ2-7; tentative D call: TRBD1 (5 bases). With 4 bases removed from V and 2 bases from J, the gap between germline ends came to 15 bases. CDR1 DFQATT and CDR2 SNEGSKA come from the germline V gene (reference sequence). The CDR3 covers 14 residues. CDR3 nucleotides: TGCAGTGCTACCAGGGCAGCCGACCCCTACGAGCAGTACTTC. It translates to CSATRAADPYEQYF.

This clonotype was recorded many times. This sequence joins TRBV7-3 and TRBJ1-2, with 8 bases matching TRBD1. Germline loops: CDR1 SGHTA, CDR2 FQGTGA. The CDR3 consists of 15 residues. The junction had 10 bases not matched to a gene; V was cut back by 5 bases and J by 5 bases. The CDR3 spells CASSPGTGSSYGYTF. In nucleotides, the CDR3 is TGTGCCAGCAGCCCTGGGACAGGATCATCGTATGGCTACACCTTC.

This clonotype was seen a handful of times. This rearrangement joins TRBV20-1 to TRBJ1-2, with a tentative D call TRBD1 (5 bases). Germline CDR1 DFQATT, CDR2 SNEGSKA (reference sequence). V dropped 5 bases and J dropped 6 bases, with 22 bases sitting between them. The CDR3 runs to 15 residues. This CDR3 reads CSADGPSGSRNGYTF. The CDR3 bases are TGCAGTGCTGACGGGCCTTCAGGGTCTCGTAATGGCTACACCTTC.

This clonotype came up many times. The CDR3 sequence is CASSGTGETGELFF. In DNA, the CDR3 is TGTGCCAGCAGCGGGACAGGGGAGACCGGGGAGCTGTTTTTT. J is TRBJ2-2 and V is TRBV2; 10 bases are shared with TRBD1. J lost 5 bases, V lost 6 bases, and 3 bases had no gene match. CDR3 size: 14 residues. Germline CDR1 SNHLY, CDR2 FYNNEI.

This clonotype was counted many times. The chain has TRBV7-6 and TRBJ2-7; D gene uncertain. The CDR3 length is 14 residues. Germline V gene lookup returns CDR1 SGHVS and CDR2 FNYEAQ. The V gene lost 5 bases and the J gene lost 8 bases, with 19 bases spanning the gap. The CDR3 here is CASSDRLTSRKQYF. The CDR3 coding sequence is TGTGCCAGCAGCGACCGCTTGACATCCCGCAAGCAGTACTTC.

The chain links TRBV29-1 to TRBJ2-5; maybe TRBD2 (7 bases). Germline CDR1 reads SQVTM; CDR2 reads ANQGSEA. This CDR3 has 13 residues. Trimming cost V 3 bases and J 5 bases, with 13 bases left between them. The DNA of the CDR3 is TGCAGCGTTGACTGGGGGGGCGATGAGACCCAGTACTTC. It codes for CSVDWGGDETQYF.

This clonotype was recorded a few times. The chain is built from TRBV10-2 and TRBJ2-7; D is perhaps TRBD1 (7 bases). V lost 8 bases and J lost 2, with 13 bases in between. CDR3 length equals 13 residues. Per germline, CDR1 WSHSY and CDR2 SAAADI. CDR3 protein: CASGGDSPYEQYF. The CDR3 coding sequence is TGCGCCAGCGGAGGGGACAGTCCCTACGAGCAGTACTTC.

This clonotype was seen a few times. CDR3 in DNA: TGCAGCGCCCGACTAGCGACAGGGGGCACAGATACGCAGTATTTT. Translated: CSARLATGGTDTQYF. The chain has TRBV29-1 and TRBJ2-3; TRBD1 or TRBD2 may be the D gene (8 bases each). CDR1 SQVTM and CDR2 ANQGSEA come from the germline V gene. Trimming removed 7 bases at V and 1 base at J, with 18 bases between. The CDR3 length is 15 residues.

A word on this clonotype: At one boundary the junction diverges from the germline segment, which might be a read error. The genes are TRBV7-9 and TRBJ2-5; D may correspond to TRBD1 or TRBD2 (5 bases each). This CDR3 region has 15 residues. Germline V gene data show CDR1 as SEHNR and CDR2 as FQNEAQ (reference sequence). The CDR3 is CSVEESGTPQETQYF. CDR3 nucleotide sequence: TGCAGCGTTGAAGAGTCCGGGACCCCCCAAGAGACCCAGTACTTC.

V usage is TRBV7-2 and J usage is TRBJ2-5; 13 nucleotides align to TRBD2. The CDR3 sequence is 14 residues long. Germline CDR1 SGHTA, CDR2 FQGNSA. The V segment lost 4 bases and the J segment 7 bases; nucleotides outside the gene matches: 3. CDR3 loop: CASSWGLAGSTQYF. DNA of the CDR3: TGTGCCAGCAGCTGGGGACTAGCGGGGTCGACCCAGTACTTC.

This chain links TRBV4-1 with TRBJ2-7; 8 nucleotides match TRBD1. V trimming: 4 bases; J trimming: 7 bases; junction bases outside the gene matches: 6. Germline V gene sequence: CDR1 MGHRA, CDR2 YSYEKL. The CDR3 covers 13 residues. The chain's CDR3 is CASSLSRDREQYF. The CDR3 DNA reads as TGCGCCAGCAGCCTCAGCCGGGACAGGGAGCAGTACTTC.

With respect to this clonotype: A much more abundant neighbour one base away suggests this may be a read error. This chain joins TRBV5-4 and TRBJ2-6, with D possibly being TRBD1 (6 bases). Trimming removed 4 bases from V and 5 bases from J, with 19 bases in between. The CDR3 is made up of 17 amino acids. Germline CDR1 SGHNT, CDR2 YYREEE (reference sequence). The CDR3 DNA sequence: TGTGCCAGCAGCCCAGAAACAGGGACGAGAAGGGCCAACGTCCTGACTTTC. Protein: CASSPETGTRRANVLTF.

This clonotype was counted at least ten times. This chain uses TRBV20-1 with TRBJ2-7; the D gene is possibly TRBD2 (5 bases). CDR1 DFQATT and CDR2 SNEGSKA come from the germline V gene (reference sequence). Between the trimmed V and J ends, which lost 6 bases and 3 bases, there was a span of 18 bases. CDR3 length: 14 residues. CDR3 in amino acids: CSARREGRIYEQYF. CDR3 DNA: TGCAGTGCCAGAAGAGAGGGCCGGATCTACGAGCAGTACTTC.

This clonotype was seen a few times. The chain carries TRBV10-3 and TRBJ1-3, with 7 bases that match TRBD1. The CDR3 is made up of 17 amino acids. J was trimmed by 0 bases and V by 4 bases; bases with no gene match: 9. In germline, CDR1 is ENHRY, CDR2 SYGVKD. The chain's CDR3 is CAISVLGQSSSGNTIYF. The CDR3 DNA is TGTGCCATCAGTGTACTGGGACAGTCTTCCTCTGGAAACACCATATATTTT.

This clonotype showed up many times. V is TRBV4-1 and J is TRBJ1-2; D gene ambiguous. CDR1 is MGHRA and CDR2 is YSYEKL in the germline V gene. This CDR3 region has 12 residues. V gave up 1 base and J gave up 8 bases, with 8 bases separating them. CDR3 sequence: CASSQVPSGYTF. The CDR3 DNA reads as TGCGCCAGCAGCCAAGTCCCAAGCGGCTACACCTTC.

There are a few counts of this clonotype. This chain connects TRBV29-1 to TRBJ1-1; no firm D call. The CDR3 sequence is 12 residues long. V gave up 1 base and J gave up 4 bases, with 7 bases separating them. Germline lookup yields CDR1 SQVTM and CDR2 ANQGSEA. The CDR3 here is CSVEGFSTEAFF. The CDR3 bases are TGCAGCGTTGAAGGGTTTTCCACTGAAGCTTTCTTT.

The chain employs TRBV10-3 and TRBJ1-2; weak D call: TRBD1 (6 bases). Germline assignment: CDR1 ENHRY and CDR2 SYGVKD. The length of the CDR3 is 15 residues. Trimming took 10 bases from V and 4 from J, leaving 22 bases between them. The CDR3, as DNA: TGTGCCAGCAGCCGAACAGGGCTAGGGACCTATGGCTACACCTTC. Amino acids: CASSRTGLGTYGYTF.

This clonotype was counted at least ten times. The chain has TRBV6-6 and TRBJ1-6; the match to TRBD1 covers 8 bases. Germline V gene sequence: CDR1 MNHNY, CDR2 SVGAGI (reference sequence). The CDR3 consists of 15 residues. The V gene end was trimmed by 6 bases and the J gene end by 10 bases; junction bases not matched to a gene: 11. In DNA form, the CDR3 reads TGTGCCAGCAGCCTCCGGGCAGGGGGCCTATCACCCCTCCACTTT. Translating it yields CASSLRAGGLSPLHF.

The gene calls are TRBV25-1 and TRBJ2-5; TRBD2 agrees at 8 bases. The CDR3 loop spans 17 amino acids. CDR1 and CDR2 from the germline V gene are MGHDK and SYGVNS. The V gene end was trimmed by 4 bases and the J gene end by 5 bases; junction bases not matched to a gene: 15. The CDR3 spells CASSATRGGPAGETQYF. The CDR3 DNA follows: TGTGCCAGCAGTGCTACTCGGGGGGGACCAGCCGGCGAGACCCAGTACTTC.